The next 20 T cell receptor beta chains were all read from a single sample in a study of T cell clusters in autoimmune cytopenias. TRB was amplified by touch-down multiplex PCR, primer pools A and B combined. TCRdb re-called the multiplex PCR reads; one entry per CDR3 protein, DNA not given. The listing records a few thousand distinct CDR3 sequences. TRB amplification used 250 ng of peripheral blood genomic DNA. This sample also appeared in a second study, on T cell repertoires in aging, cancer and after chemotherapy.

Sample: peripheral blood. The receptors were sampled from a human donor in good health.

This clonotype is called medium-sized (0.01 to 0.1%) based on its frequency. The chain recombines TRBV12-3 or TRBV12-4 with TRBJ1-2. The CDR3 consists of 13 residues. CDR3 in amino acids: CASSPQGGRGYTF.

In terms of frequency, this clonotype is medium-sized (0.01 to 0.1%). The chain carries TRBV5-6 and TRBJ2-2; checking the TCRdb D call of TRBD1 is not possible without DNA. Germline CDR1 reads SGHDT; CDR2 reads YYEEEE. CDR3 length equals 15 residues. The CDR3: CASIAGAVNTGELFF.

According to its frequency, this clonotype is medium-sized. This rearrangement joins TRBV5-4 to TRBJ2-3; TCRdb indicates TRBD1, and absent DNA this call remains unverified. The germline gives CDR1 SGHNT, CDR2 YYREEE (reference sequence). The length of the CDR3 is 15 residues. The CDR3: CASSLGQGWTDTQYF.

This clonotype is called medium-sized based on its frequency. The chain is built from TRBV5-4 and TRBJ2-5; the TCRdb call, TRBD1, lacks DNA for checking. CDR1 is SGHNT, CDR2 YYREEE, per germline (reference sequence). This CDR3 spans 14 amino acids. CDR3 region: CASSLGGLPGTQYF.

This clonotype is labeled medium-sized (0.01 to 0.1%) based on frequency. The rearrangement links TRBV6-1 to TRBJ1-2. Germline values: CDR1 MNHNS, CDR2 SASEGT. This CDR3 has 12 amino acids. The CDR3 sequence is CASSGHLGGYTF.

J is TRBJ1-1 and V is TRBV5-4; with no DNA, the TCRdb D assignment of TRBD1 cannot be verified. Germline-derived CDR1 and CDR2 are SGHNT and YYREEE (reference sequence). The CDR3 sequence is 14 residues long. CDR3 in amino acids: CASSLSQGNTEAFF.

This clonotype is medium-sized by frequency. The V gene is TRBV7-2, the J gene TRBJ1-2. The CDR3 covers 15 residues. Germline CDR1 SGHTA, CDR2 FQGNSA. This CDR3 is CASSLITYSNYGYTF.

CDR3 sequence reads: CASSYPGRGGGVLSTDTQYF. The chain couples TRBV6-6 to TRBJ2-3; the D call of TRBD1 rests on TCRdb alone, since no DNA is present to check it. Germline V lookup: CDR1 MNHNY, CDR2 SVGAGI (reference sequence). The length of the CDR3 is 20 residues.

The chain joins TRBV15 to TRBJ1-1; TCRdb names TRBD1, which stays unverified in the absence of DNA. Per the germline V gene, CDR1 is LNHNV and CDR2 is YYDKDF (reference sequence). The CDR3 has 14 amino acids. CDR3 amino acids: CATSRSRLNTEAFF. Full variable domain (outside the CDR3, taken from reference TRBV15 and TRBJ1-1): DAMVIQNPRYQVTQFGKPVTLSCSQTLNHNVMYWYQQKSSQAPKLLFHYYDKDFNNEADTPDNFQSRRPNTSFCFLDIRSPGLGDTAMYLCATSRSRLNTEAFFGQGTRLTVV.

Considering frequency, this clonotype is medium-sized (0.01 to 0.1%). The chain uses TRBV6-5 and TRBJ1-1. CDR3 length equals 12 residues. The germline V gene encodes CDR1 MNHEY and CDR2 SVGAGI. The CDR3 region is CASSGVNTEAFF.

This clonotype is identified as medium-sized (0.01 to 0.1%) from frequency. The CDR3 is CASGYQGTSNYGYTF. The rearrangement links TRBV27 to TRBJ1-2; TCRdb calls TRBD1, which cannot be checked without DNA. Germline CDR1 MNHEY, CDR2 SMNVEV (reference sequence). The CDR3 sequence is 15 residues long.

The chain carries TRBV20-1 and TRBJ2-7; TCRdb selects TRBD1, and the lack of DNA leaves this call unchecked. CDR1 and CDR2 (germline): DFQATT, SNEGSKA (reference sequence). This CDR3 is 14 amino acids long. The CDR3 spells CSALSGTRSYEQYF.

In terms of frequency, this clonotype is medium-sized (0.01 to 0.1%). V and J are TRBV19 and TRBJ1-2; TCRdb lists TRBD1, though no DNA is available to test this call. The germline gives CDR1 LNHDA, CDR2 SQIVND (reference sequence). There are 14 residues in the CDR3. The CDR3 sequence is CASRPQGGLYGYTF.

The chain is built from TRBV10-1 and TRBJ2-3; TCRdb lists TRBD1, though no DNA is available to test this call. The CDR3 is 14 amino acids. Germline V gene sequence: CDR1 WNHNN, CDR2 SYGVQD (reference sequence). CDR3 loop: CASNEGGPTDTQYF.

This chain connects TRBV5-1 to TRBJ2-7; the TCRdb call, TRBD1, lacks DNA for checking. The CDR3 runs 12 residues. Germline CDR1 SGHRS, CDR2 YFSETQ. CDR3 sequence reads: CASSFAQGEQYF.

This rearrangement joins TRBV4-2 to TRBJ2-7; checking the TCRdb D call of TRBD1 is not possible without DNA. CDR3 size: 15 residues. The V gene's germline CDR1 is LGHNA and CDR2 YNFKEQ. This CDR3 is CASSQDGQGFYEQYF.

This clonotype is classed as medium-sized (0.01 to 0.1%) by frequency. The gene calls are TRBV6-1 and TRBJ2-5; TCRdb gives TRBD1 as the D gene, but with no DNA this cannot be confirmed. CDR1 is MNHNS and CDR2 is SASEGT in the germline V gene. The CDR3 extends over 14 amino acids. The CDR3 here is CASSEGGTLETQYF.

The rearrangement links TRBV20-1 to TRBJ1-5; the TCRdb call, TRBD1, lacks DNA for checking. CDR3 length: 14 amino acids. Per germline, CDR1 DFQATT and CDR2 SNEGSKA (reference sequence). Here the CDR3 reads CSARQGTVNQPQHF.

The rearrangement joins TRBV10-3 to TRBJ2-2; lacking DNA, the TRBD2 call made by TCRdb goes unchecked. This CDR3 comprises 18 residues. CDR1 ENHRY and CDR2 SYGVKD come from the germline V gene. The CDR3 sequence: CAISGTSGGDINTGELFF.

This clonotype is labeled large (0.1 to 1%) based on frequency. The J gene is TRBJ2-1, the V gene TRBV6-5; the D call from TCRdb, TRBD2, cannot be confirmed without DNA. Looked up from germline, CDR1 is MNHEY and CDR2 is SVGAGI. The CDR3 has 17 residues. CDR3 region: CASSYISRAAGYNEQFF.